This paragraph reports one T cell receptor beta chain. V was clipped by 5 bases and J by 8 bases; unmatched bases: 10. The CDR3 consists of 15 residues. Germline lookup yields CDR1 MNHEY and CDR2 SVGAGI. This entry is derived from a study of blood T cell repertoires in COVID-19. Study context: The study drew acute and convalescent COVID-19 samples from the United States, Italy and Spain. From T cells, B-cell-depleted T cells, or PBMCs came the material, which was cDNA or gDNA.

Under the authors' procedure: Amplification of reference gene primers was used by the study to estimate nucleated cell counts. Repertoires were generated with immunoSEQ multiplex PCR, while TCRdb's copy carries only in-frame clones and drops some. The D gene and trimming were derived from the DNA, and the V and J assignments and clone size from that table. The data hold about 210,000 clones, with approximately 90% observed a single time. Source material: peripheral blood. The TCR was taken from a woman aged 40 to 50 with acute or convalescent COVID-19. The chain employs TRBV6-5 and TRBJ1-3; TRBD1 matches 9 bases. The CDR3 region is CASSRLGQGRHTIYF. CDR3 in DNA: TGTGCCAGCAGTCGCCTCGGACAGGGGAGACACACCATATATTTT.